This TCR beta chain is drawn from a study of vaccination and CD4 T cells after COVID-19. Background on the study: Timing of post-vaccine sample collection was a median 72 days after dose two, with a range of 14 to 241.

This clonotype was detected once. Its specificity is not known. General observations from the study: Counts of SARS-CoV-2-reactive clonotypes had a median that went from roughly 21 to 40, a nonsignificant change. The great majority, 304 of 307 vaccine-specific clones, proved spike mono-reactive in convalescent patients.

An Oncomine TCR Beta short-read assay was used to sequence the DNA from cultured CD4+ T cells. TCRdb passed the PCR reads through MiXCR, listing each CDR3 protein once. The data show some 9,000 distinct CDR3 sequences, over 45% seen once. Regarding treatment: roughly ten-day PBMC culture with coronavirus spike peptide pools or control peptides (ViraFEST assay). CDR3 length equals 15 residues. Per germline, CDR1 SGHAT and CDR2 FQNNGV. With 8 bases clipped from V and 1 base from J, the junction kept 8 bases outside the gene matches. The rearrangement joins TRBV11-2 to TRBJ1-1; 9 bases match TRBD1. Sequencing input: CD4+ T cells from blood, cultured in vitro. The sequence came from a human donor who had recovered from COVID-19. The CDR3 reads CASCPRDRENTEAFF. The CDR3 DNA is TGTGCCAGCTGCCCCCGGGACAGGGAGAACACTGAAGCTTTCTTT.